This T cell receptor beta chain came from a study of cytomegalovirus exposure and HLA in healthy donors (dated by TCRdb to the late 2010s). Turning to the overall study: A later analysis indicated that the roughly 130 validation repertoires were generated on the platform also employed for the roughly 730 repertoires of the first cohort. To predict cytomegalovirus infection status, the study combined high-throughput TCR immunosequencing, statistical association of individual TCRs with disease status, and machine learning. The study aimed to test whether signatures of past pathogen exposure could be identified by cataloging public T cell receptors. A separate validation cohort of some 130 different subjects was used in addition to the 666-subject first cohort. Overall study results and their limits: The validation cohort had no HLA typing available for a later analysis, so co-occurrence within that cohort was assessed over all 120 or so repertoires. In the study, about 150 TCR beta chains were listed as associated with cytomegalovirus. While some public TCRs were present in many individuals, most TCR sequences turned up only very rarely across donors. In both the original and validation cohorts, the classifier was reported to diagnose cytomegalovirus status with high specificity and sensitivity. Of the cluster scores, 90% to 95% were above 0 in a later analysis, which found that TCRs clustered in the first cohort also tended to co-occur in the approximately 120 validation repertoires. A few of the identified cytomegalovirus-associated TCR beta chains were confirmed in vitro to be specific for cytomegalovirus antigens. It was suggested by the authors that the approach could potentially be generalized to other disease states and immunological phenotypes.

The donors belonged to the validation cohort of roughly 120 subjects, which was separate from the approximately 700-subject first cohort. The library was built by means of the immunoSEQ multiplex PCR assay. The original pipeline was this. A statistical classification framework was built to diagnose cytomegalovirus status from the catalog of TCR beta chain sequences. TCRdb stores this immuneACCESS table with in-frame sequences only. Part of the clones is absent; in the studies checked, under half of the shortfall reflects unresolved V genes, and no reason is known for the rest. That table supplies the V and J calls and clone size; D and trimming were determined from the DNA. The sample yields 120,000 or so clones; about 82% were counted once. Roughly 5% of the sample comes from the top ten. In the case of this clone: It lacks a known antigen. Base qualities are not recorded, but no much larger clone differs from it by a single base.

From the cysteine through the phenylalanine, the CDR3 covers 15 amino acids. Only the CDR3 part of the read is kept: 45 bases, read in frame from the first base. Here V drops 7 bases and J drops 0 bases, and the junction holds 6 bases not matched to any gene. CDR1 and CDR2 are read off the germline V gene as SNHLY and FYNNEI. The chain couples TRBV2 to TRBJ2-7; TRBD1 lines up with 10 middle nucleotides. Material: PBMCs. The clonotype comes from a man between 18 and 35 years old in good health and CMV-seronegative. The CDR3 protein is CASKADRGVSYEQYF. At the DNA level, the sequence is TGTGCCAGCAAGGCGGACAGGGGGGTCTCCTACGAGCAGTACTTC.